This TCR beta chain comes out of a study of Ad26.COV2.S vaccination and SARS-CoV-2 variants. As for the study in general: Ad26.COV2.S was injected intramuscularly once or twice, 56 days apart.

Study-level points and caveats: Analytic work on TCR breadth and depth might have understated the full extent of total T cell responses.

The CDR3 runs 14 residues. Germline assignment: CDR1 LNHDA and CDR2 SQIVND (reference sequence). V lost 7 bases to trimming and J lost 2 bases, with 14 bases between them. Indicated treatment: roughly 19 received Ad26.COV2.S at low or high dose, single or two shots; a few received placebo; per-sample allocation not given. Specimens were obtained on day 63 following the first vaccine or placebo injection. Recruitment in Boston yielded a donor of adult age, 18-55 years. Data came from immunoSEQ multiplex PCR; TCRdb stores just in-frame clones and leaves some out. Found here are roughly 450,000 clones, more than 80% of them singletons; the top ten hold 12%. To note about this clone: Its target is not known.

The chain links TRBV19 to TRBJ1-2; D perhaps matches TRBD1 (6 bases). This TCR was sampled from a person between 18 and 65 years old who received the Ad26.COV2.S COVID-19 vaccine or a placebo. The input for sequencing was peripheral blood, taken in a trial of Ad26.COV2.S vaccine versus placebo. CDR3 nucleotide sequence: TGTGCCAGTACCCCGGACAGCTTCAACTATGGCTACACCTTC. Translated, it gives CASTPDSFNYGYTF.